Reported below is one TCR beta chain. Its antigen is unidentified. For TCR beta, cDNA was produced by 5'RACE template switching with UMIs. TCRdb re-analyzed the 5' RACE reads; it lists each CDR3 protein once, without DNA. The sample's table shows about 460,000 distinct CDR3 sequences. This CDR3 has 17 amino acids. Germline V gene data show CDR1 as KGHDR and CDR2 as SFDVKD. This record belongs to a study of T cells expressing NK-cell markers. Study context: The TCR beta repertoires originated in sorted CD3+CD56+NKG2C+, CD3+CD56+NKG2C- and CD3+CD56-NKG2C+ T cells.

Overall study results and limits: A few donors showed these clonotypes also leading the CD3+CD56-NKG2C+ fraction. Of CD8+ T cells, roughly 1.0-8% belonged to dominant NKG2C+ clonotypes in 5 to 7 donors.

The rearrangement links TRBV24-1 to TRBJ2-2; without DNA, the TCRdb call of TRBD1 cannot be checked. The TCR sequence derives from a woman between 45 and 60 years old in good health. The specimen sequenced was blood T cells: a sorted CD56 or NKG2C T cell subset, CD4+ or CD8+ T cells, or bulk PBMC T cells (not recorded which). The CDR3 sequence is CATSRGRGQENTGELFF.